Presented here are 20 T cell receptor beta chains from one specimen sequenced in a study of monozygotic twins with inflammatory bowel disease. One entry per CDR3 protein, without DNA, is what TCRdb gives after re-calling the 5' RACE reads. In all, the sample yields approximately 330,000 distinct CDR3 sequences. Material: blood. The source of these receptors is a human donor with ulcerative colitis or Crohn's disease, or a healthy co-twin of an affected twin (not recorded which).

The chain links TRBV20-1 to TRBJ2-5; TCRdb designates TRBD1, a call that cannot be tested without DNA. CDR1 is DFQATT, CDR2 SNEGSKA, per germline (reference sequence). CDR3 length: 12 residues. The CDR3: CSASPRVETQYF.

The J gene is TRBJ2-7, the V gene TRBV12-5; the TCRdb D gene call, TRBD1, has no DNA to confirm it. Per the germline V gene, CDR1 is LGHNT and CDR2 is FRNRAP. The CDR3 has 17 amino acids. This CDR3 reads CASGLRLLGAAGYEQYF.

CDR3 amino acids: CASSYRQDSQPQHF. The J gene is TRBJ1-5, the V gene TRBV6-6. Germline assignment: CDR1 MNHNY and CDR2 SVGAGI (reference sequence). This CDR3 spans 14 amino acids.

The genes are TRBV20-1 and TRBJ2-7; TCRdb outputs TRBD1, but without DNA this stays unchecked. Looked up from germline, CDR1 is DFQATT and CDR2 is SNEGSKA (reference sequence). This CDR3 has 12 amino acids. The CDR3 is CSARLGGYEQYF.

This rearrangement joins TRBV2 to TRBJ2-1; TCRdb designates TRBD2, a call that cannot be tested without DNA. CDR3 length: 14 residues. Germline CDR1 is SNHLY and CDR2 is FYNNEI. The CDR3 spells CASSEFGRGNEQFF.

The rearrangement uses TRBV27 and TRBJ2-2; TCRdb selects TRBD1, and the lack of DNA leaves this call unchecked. Germline loops: CDR1 MNHEY, CDR2 SMNVEV (reference sequence). The CDR3 covers 13 residues. Here the CDR3 reads CASSFLRGGELFF.

The chain combines TRBV6-1 with TRBJ2-1; the D call of TRBD2 rests on TCRdb alone, since no DNA is present to check it. Germline assignment: CDR1 MNHNS and CDR2 SASEGT. CDR3 length equals 14 residues. The CDR3 spells CASKTAGDYNEQFF.

The chain recombines TRBV12-3 or TRBV12-4 with TRBJ2-1. CDR3 length equals 15 residues. The chain's CDR3 is CASSPFRGLYNEQFF.

The chain joins TRBV28 to TRBJ2-1; as DNA is missing, the TRBD2 call by TCRdb cannot be tested. There are 16 residues in the CDR3. Germline V lookup: CDR1 MDHEN, CDR2 SYDVKM. CDR3 loop: CASSVTSGGSYNEQFF. Full variable domain (missing parts from reference TRBV28 and TRBJ2-1): DVKVTQSSRYLVKRTGEKVFLECVQDMDHENMFWYRQDPGLGLRLIYFSYDVKMKEKGDIPEGYSVSREKKERFSLILESASTNQTSMYLCASSVTSGGSYNEQFFGPGTRLTVL.

The genes are TRBV12-3 or TRBV12-4 and TRBJ2-5; TCRdb's D gene call, TRBD1, goes unchecked for lack of DNA. CDR3 length equals 16 residues. This CDR3 is CASSMAGGHRKETQYF.

V is TRBV9 and J is TRBJ1-1; TCRdb designates TRBD1, a call that cannot be tested without DNA. The CDR3 has 14 residues. Germline values: CDR1 SGDLS, CDR2 YYNGEE. The chain's CDR3 is CASSVSKGATEAFF.

This rearrangement joins TRBV25-1 to TRBJ2-1; lacking DNA, the TRBD2 call made by TCRdb goes unchecked. The CDR3 has 13 amino acids. In germline, CDR1 is MGHDK, CDR2 SYGVNS. The CDR3 here is CASNSGSYNEQFF.

J is TRBJ1-1 and V is TRBV28. The CDR3 is 12 amino acids. In germline, CDR1 is MDHEN, CDR2 SYDVKM. CDR3 residues: CASSLSWTEAFF.

The V and J genes are TRBV7-2 and TRBJ1-2. Germline CDR1 SGHTA, CDR2 FQGNSA. CDR3 size: 13 residues. This chain's CDR3 is CASSLAANYGYTF.

V is TRBV28 and J is TRBJ1-2. The CDR3 has 15 amino acids. Germline loops: CDR1 MDHEN, CDR2 SYDVKM. Here the CDR3 reads CASSFPTITNYGYTF.

The rearrangement uses TRBV20-1 and TRBJ2-7; the D call from TCRdb, TRBD1, cannot be confirmed without DNA. The CDR3 consists of 13 residues. In germline, CDR1 is DFQATT, CDR2 SNEGSKA (reference sequence). The CDR3 sequence is CSAMLRGVYEQYF.

This sequence joins TRBV7-9 and TRBJ2-7; TCRdb picks TRBD1, but there is no DNA to check that call. The CDR3 loop spans 16 amino acids. The germline gives CDR1 SEHNR, CDR2 FQNEAQ (reference sequence). The CDR3: CASSLGSTGKPHEQYF. Combining the CDR3 with reference TRBV7-9 and TRBJ2-7 gives the whole variable domain DTGVSQNPRHKITKRGQNVTFRCDPISEHNRLYWYRQTLGQGPEFLTYFQNEAQLEKSRLLSDRFSAERPKGSFSTLEIQRTEQGDSAMYLCASSLGSTGKPHEQYFGPGTRLTVT.

The gene calls are TRBV20-1 and TRBJ2-3; TCRdb lists TRBD2, though no DNA is available to test this call. The germline CDR1 and CDR2 sequences are DFQATT and SNEGSKA (reference sequence). The CDR3 is 15 residues long. This CDR3 reads CSARPGLAGGDTQYF.

The J gene is TRBJ2-3, the V gene TRBV5-5; the TCRdb call, TRBD2, lacks DNA for checking. Germline assignment: CDR1 SGHKS and CDR2 YYEKEE (reference sequence). The length of the CDR3 is 15 residues. The CDR3 loop is CASSPRAGVGDTQYF.

The chain is built from TRBV6-1 and TRBJ1-1; TCRdb selects TRBD1, and the lack of DNA leaves this call unchecked. This CDR3 region has 16 residues. Germline loops: CDR1 MNHNS, CDR2 SASEGT. This CDR3 is CASSGWTGSRDTEAFF.